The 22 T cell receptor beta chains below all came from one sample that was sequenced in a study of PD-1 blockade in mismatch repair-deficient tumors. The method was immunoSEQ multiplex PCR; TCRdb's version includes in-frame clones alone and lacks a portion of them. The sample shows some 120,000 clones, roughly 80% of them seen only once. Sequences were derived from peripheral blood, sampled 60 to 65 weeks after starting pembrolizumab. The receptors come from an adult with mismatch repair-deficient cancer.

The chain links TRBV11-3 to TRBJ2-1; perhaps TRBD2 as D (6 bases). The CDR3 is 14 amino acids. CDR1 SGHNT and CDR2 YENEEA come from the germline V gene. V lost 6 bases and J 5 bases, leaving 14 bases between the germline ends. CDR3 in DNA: TGTGCCAGCAGATGGGACTCGACAAACAATGAGCAGTTCTTC. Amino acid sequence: CASRWDSTNNEQFF.

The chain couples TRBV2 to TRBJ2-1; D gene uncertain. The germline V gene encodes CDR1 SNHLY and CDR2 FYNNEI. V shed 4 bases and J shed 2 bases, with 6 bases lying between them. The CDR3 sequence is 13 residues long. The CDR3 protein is CASSADAYNEQFF. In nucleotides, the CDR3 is TGTGCCAGCAGTGCGGACGCCTACAATGAGCAGTTCTTC.

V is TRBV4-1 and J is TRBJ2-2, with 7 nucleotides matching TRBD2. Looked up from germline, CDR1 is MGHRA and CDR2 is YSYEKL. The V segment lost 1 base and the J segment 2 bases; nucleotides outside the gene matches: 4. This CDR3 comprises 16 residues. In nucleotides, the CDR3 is TGCGCCAGCAGCCAAGGGACTAGGGGTAACACCGGGGAGCTGTTTTTT. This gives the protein CASSQGTRGNTGELFF.

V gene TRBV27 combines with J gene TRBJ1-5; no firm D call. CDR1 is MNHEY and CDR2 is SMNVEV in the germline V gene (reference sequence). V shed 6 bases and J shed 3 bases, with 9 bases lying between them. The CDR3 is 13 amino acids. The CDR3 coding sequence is TGTGCCAGCAGAACAGACGTCAATCAGCCCCAGCATTTT. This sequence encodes CASRTDVNQPQHF.

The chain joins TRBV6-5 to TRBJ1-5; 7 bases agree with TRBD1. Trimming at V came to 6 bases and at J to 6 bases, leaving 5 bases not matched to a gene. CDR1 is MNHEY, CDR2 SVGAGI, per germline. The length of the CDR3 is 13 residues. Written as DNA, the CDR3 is TGTGCCAGCAGCCTCGACAGGGCTCAGCCCCAGCATTTT. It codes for CASSLDRAQPQHF.

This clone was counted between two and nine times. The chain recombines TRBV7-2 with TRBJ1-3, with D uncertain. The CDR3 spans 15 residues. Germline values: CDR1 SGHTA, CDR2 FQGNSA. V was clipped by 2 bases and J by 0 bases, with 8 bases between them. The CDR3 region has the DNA TGTGCCAGCAGCTTACGAGCGGGCTCTGGAAACACCATATATTTT. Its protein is CASSLRAGSGNTIYF.

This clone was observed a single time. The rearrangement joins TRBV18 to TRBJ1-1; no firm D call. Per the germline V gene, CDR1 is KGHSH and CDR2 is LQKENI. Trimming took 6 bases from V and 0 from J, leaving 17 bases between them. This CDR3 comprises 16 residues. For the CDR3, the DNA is TGTGCCAGCTCTCCAAAAATAATTGAGATGAACACTGAAGCTTTCTTT. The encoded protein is CASSPKIIEMNTEAFF.

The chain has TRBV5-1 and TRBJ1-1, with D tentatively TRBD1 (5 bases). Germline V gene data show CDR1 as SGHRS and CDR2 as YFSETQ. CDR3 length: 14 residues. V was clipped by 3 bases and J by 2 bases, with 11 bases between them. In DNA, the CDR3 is TGCGCCAGCAGCTCCGGGACTCCAAACACTGAAGCTTTCTTT. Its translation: CASSSGTPNTEAFF.

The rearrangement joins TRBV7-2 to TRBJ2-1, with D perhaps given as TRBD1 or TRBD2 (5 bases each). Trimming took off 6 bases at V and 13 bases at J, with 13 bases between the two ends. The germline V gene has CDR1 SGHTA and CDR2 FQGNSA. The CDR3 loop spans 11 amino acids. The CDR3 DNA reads TGTGCCAGCAGACTGGGACCCGTCCAGTTCTTC. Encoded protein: CASRLGPVQFF.

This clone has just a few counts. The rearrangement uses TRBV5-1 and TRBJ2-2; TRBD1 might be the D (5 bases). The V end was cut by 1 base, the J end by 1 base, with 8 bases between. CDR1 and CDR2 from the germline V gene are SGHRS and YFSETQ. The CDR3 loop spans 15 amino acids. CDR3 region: CASSLRTGNTGELFF. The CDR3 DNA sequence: TGCGCCAGCAGCTTGAGAACAGGGAACACCGGGGAGCTGTTTTTT.

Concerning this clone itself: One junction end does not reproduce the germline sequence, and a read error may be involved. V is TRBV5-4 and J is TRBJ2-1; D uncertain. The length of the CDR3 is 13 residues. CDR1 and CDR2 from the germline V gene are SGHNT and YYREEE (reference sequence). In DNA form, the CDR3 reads TGTGCCAGCAGCTTGAGATGGGAAGACGGGCAGCTCTTC. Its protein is CASSLRWEDGQLF.

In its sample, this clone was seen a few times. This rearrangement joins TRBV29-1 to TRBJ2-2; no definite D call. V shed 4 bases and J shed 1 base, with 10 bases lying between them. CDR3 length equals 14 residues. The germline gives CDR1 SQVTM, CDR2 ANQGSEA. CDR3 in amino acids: CSVVDGVNTGELFF. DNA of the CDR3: TGCAGCGTTGTCGATGGGGTGAACACCGGGGAGCTGTTTTTT.

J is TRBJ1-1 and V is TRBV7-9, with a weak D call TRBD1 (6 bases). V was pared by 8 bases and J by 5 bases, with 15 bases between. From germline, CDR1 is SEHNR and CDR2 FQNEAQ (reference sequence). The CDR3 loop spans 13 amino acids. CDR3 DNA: TGTGCCAGCGCGATTAACCAGGGGACTGAAGCTTTCTTT. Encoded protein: CASAINQGTEAFF.

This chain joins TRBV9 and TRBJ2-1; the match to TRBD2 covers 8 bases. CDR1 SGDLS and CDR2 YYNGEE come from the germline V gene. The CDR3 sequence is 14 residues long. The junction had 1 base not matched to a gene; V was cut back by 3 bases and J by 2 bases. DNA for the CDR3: TGTGCCAGCAGCGGGGGACTAGCCTACAATGAGCAGTTCTTC. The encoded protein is CASSGGLAYNEQFF.

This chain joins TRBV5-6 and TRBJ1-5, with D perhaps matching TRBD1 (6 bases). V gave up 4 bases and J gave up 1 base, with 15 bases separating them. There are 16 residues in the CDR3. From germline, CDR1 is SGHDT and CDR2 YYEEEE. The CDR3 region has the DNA TGTGCCAGCAGCCTGACGGGGGGCTTAAGCAATCAGCCCCAGCATTTT. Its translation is CASSLTGGLSNQPQHF.

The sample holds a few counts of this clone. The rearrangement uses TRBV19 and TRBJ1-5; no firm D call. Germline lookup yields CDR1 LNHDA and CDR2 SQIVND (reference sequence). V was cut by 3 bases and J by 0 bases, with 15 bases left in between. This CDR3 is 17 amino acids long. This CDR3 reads CASSISSSSYSNQPQHF. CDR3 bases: TGTGCCAGTAGTATCTCTTCGAGCAGTTATAGCAATCAGCCCCAGCATTTT.

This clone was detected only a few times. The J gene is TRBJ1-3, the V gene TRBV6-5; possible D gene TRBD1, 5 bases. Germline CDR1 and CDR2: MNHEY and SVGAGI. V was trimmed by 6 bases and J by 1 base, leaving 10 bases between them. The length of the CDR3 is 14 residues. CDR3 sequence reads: CASRGTDSGNTIYF. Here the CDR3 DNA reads TGTGCCAGCAGGGGGACTGATTCTGGAAACACCATATATTTT.

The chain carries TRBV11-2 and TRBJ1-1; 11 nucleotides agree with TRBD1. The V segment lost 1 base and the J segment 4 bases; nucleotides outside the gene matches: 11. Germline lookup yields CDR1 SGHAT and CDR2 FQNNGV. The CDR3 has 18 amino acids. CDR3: CASSLAGQGGSSATEAFF. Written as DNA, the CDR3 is TGTGCCAGCAGCTTAGCGGGACAGGGGGGATCGTCGGCCACTGAAGCTTTCTTT.

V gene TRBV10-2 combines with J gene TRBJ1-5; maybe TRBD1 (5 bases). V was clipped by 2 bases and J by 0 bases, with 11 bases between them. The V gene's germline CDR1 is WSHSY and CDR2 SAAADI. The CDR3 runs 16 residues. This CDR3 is CASSELGDGSNQPQHF. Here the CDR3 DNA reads TGCGCCAGCAGTGAGCTTGGGGACGGTAGCAATCAGCCCCAGCATTTT.

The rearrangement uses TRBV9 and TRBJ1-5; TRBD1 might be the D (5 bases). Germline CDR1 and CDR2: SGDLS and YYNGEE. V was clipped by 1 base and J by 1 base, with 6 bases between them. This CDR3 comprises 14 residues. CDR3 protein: CASSVQGSNQPQHF. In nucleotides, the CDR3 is TGTGCCAGCAGCGTACAGGGAAGCAATCAGCCCCAGCATTTT.

The CDR3 is CASSLPLSEAFF. The CDR3, as DNA: TGTGCCAGCAGCCTCCCACTTTCTGAAGCTTTCTTT. The chain has TRBV9 and TRBJ1-1; D is ambiguous. Germline CDR1 and CDR2: SGDLS and YYNGEE. Trimming cost V 4 bases and J 6 bases, with 10 bases left between them. The CDR3 loop spans 12 amino acids.

The CDR3 is CASSEEPGAGAEQYF. The DNA for the CDR3 is TGTGCCAGCAGTGAAGAACCCGGTGCAGGGGCCGAGCAGTACTTC. The chain combines TRBV6-1 with TRBJ2-7; a weak D match, TRBD1 (6 bases). V was clipped by 1 base and J by 6 bases, with 16 bases between them. There are 15 residues in the CDR3. Germline-derived CDR1 and CDR2 are MNHNS and SASEGT.